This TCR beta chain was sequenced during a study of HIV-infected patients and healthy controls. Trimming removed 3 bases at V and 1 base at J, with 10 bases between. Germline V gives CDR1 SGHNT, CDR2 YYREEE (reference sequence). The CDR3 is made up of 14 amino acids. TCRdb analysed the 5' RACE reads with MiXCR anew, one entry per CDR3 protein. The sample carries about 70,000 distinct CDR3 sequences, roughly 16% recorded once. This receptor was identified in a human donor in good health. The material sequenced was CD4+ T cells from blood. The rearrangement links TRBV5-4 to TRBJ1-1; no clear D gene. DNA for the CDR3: TGTGCCAGCAGCTCAAGACCACAGAACACTGAAGCTTTCTTT. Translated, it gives CASSSRPQNTEAFF.